The entry that follows covers one T cell receptor (beta chain) sequence. What this receptor recognizes is not known. No much larger clone exists at a distance of one base, and base qualities are not known. This record belongs to a study of blood T cell repertoires in COVID-19 (dated by TCRdb to 2020 to 2021). For context, the study as a whole: Samples from collaborators originated in the United States, Italy and Spain and spanned both the acute and convalescent phases of COVID-19. The repertoires were released in a freely available public database meant as a resource for research on the immune response to SARS-CoV-2. Where available, HLA class I and class II types were obtained from metadata supplied by the sample provider rather than from assay-based typing. The material from the prospective study consisted of cDNA or gDNA derived from T cells, B-cell-depleted T cells, or PBMCs. The dataset comprised deeply sampled blood TCRbeta repertoires from subjects exposed to, actively infected with, or recovered from COVID-19. Samples came from the ongoing ImmuneRACE study (first 160 participants) plus 1,254 subjects from 6 global collaborators. Sample metadata almost always included a de-identified subject ID, COVID-19 status, age in years and sex.

General study outcomes and caveats: Clinical and demographic metadata were provided uncurated, with the amount varying by source and participant.

Whole blood was collected in K2EDTA tubes by collaborating institutions according to the institutions' own protocols. For TCRbeta analysis, collaborator samples were shipped as frozen whole blood, as isolated PBMCs, or as DNA extracted from either sample type. The CDR3 numbers 12 residues from cysteine through phenylalanine. Only the CDR3 DNA stays, 36 bases, in frame from base 1. The V end loses 7 bases and the J end loses 8 bases, and a stretch of 14 bases separates them. The germline V gene supplies CDR1 SNHLY and CDR2 FYNNEI. TCRbeta CDR3 regions were amplified from genomic DNA by means of the immunoSEQ Assay, a bias-controlled multiplex PCR. In the paper's pipeline: Within the assay, amplification of reference gene primers was used to estimate how many nucleated cells each sample contained. To quantify the absolute abundance of each unique TCRbeta CDR3 rearrangement, sequence reads were collapsed and filtered. For each sample, productive Simpson clonality was calculated by taking the square root of Simpson's diversity index across productive rearrangements. In TCRdb, the immuneACCESS table is reduced to in-frame sequences with V and J assigned. These tables do not hold every clone; where another copy was compared, an unresolved V gene accounts for under half, and the others remain unexplained. V and J calls and clone size are those listed in that table; D and trimming were worked out from the DNA. The sample table lists 150,000 to 190,000 clones, over 60% of them with a count of one. Of the sample, more than 3% is held by the ten largest clones.

Here the chain combines TRBV2 and TRBJ1-2; the D gene assignment is ambiguous. The sample was peripheral blood. This TCR was sampled from an elderly woman with acute or convalescent COVID-19. The CDR3 region: CASKEGWRGYTF. The sequenced DNA is TGTGCCAGCAAGGAGGGATGGAGAGGCTACACCTTC. Beyond the CDR3, the reference TRBV2 and TRBJ1-2 genes provide the residues; the full variable domain reads: EPEVTQTPSHQVTQMGQEVILRCVPISNHLYFYWYRQILGQKVEFLVSFYNNEISEKSEIFDDQFSVERPDGSNFTLKIRSTKLEDSAMYFCASKEGWRGYTFGSGTRLTVV.